Following are 8 T cell receptor beta chains from one sample sequenced in a study of blood T cells in healthy people across ages. Using a J-beta primer mix together with a sample-barcoded 5' primer, a second PCR was run for roughly 6 to 11 cycles. MiXCR, run by TCRdb on the 5' RACE reads, gives a single entry per CDR3 protein. The table has over a million distinct CDR3 sequences, more than 40% seen once; the top ten hold 18%. Sequencing was performed on blood. The receptors were sampled from a woman aged 55-69 years in good health.

The V and J genes are TRBV9 and TRBJ2-7; possibly TRBD1 or TRBD2 for D (7 bases each). Looked up from germline, CDR1 is SGDLS and CDR2 is YYNGEE. The CDR3 extends over 14 amino acids. Trimming removed 4 bases from V and 4 bases from J, with 15 bases in between. The CDR3 bases are TGTGCCAGCAGCCCAGGGGGAGGGGTATACGAGCAGTACTTC. Translated: CASSPGGGVYEQYF. Full variable domain (remainder filled in from reference TRBV9 and TRBJ2-7): DSGVTQTPKHLITATGQRVTLRCSPRSGDLSVYWYQQSLDQGLQFLIQYYNGEERAKGNILERFSAQQFPDLHSELNLSSLELGDSALYFCASSPGGGVYEQYFGPGTRLTVT.

There are a few counts of this clonotype. The chain combines TRBV28 with TRBJ2-5; D possibly matches TRBD1 or TRBD2 (7 bases each). Germline V gene lookup returns CDR1 MDHEN and CDR2 SYDVKM. V was shortened by 8 bases and J by 5 bases, with 18 bases between the two germline ends. CDR3 length equals 14 residues. DNA for the CDR3: TGTGCCAGCGCAGGGGGGGGGCTTGCGGAGACCCAGTACTTC. Translated, it gives CASAGGGLAETQYF.

This clonotype was counted a few times. V usage is TRBV2 and J usage is TRBJ2-5; weak D call: TRBD1 (5 bases). Judging by the DNA end, TRBJ2-7 fits better; the J call may be wrong. The germline V gene encodes CDR1 SNHLY and CDR2 FYNNEI. This CDR3 comprises 14 residues. The CDR3 is CASSRAIRGYEQYF. The CDR3 bases are TGTGCCAGCTCCCGGGCCATAAGGGGCTACGAGCAGTACTTC.

This clonotype was seen only once. The chain employs TRBV20-1 and TRBJ2-1; D perhaps matches TRBD1 (5 bases). The V end lost 5 bases, the J end lost 4 bases, and 21 bases lay between the germline ends. Germline V gene sequence: CDR1 DFQATT, CDR2 SNEGSKA (reference sequence). The CDR3 extends over 16 amino acids. The CDR3 loop reads CSAARMETATYNEQFF. DNA of the CDR3: TGCAGTGCTGCACGGATGGAGACAGCGACGTACAATGAGCAGTTCTTC.

The chain recombines TRBV28 with TRBJ2-3; D is perhaps TRBD1 or TRBD2 (5 bases each). CDR3 length: 12 residues. Trimming removed 8 bases at V and 2 bases at J, with 8 bases between. The V gene's germline CDR1 is MDHEN and CDR2 SYDVKM. The CDR3 region is CASGTVTDTQYF. The DNA for the CDR3 is TGTGCCAGCGGGACGGTCACAGATACGCAGTATTTT.

A single count supports this clonotype. The J gene is TRBJ2-3, the V gene TRBV20-1; D is ambiguous. CDR3 length equals 14 residues. Germline CDR1 is DFQATT and CDR2 is SNEGSKA (reference sequence). V was pared by 6 bases and J by 1 base, with 14 bases between. For the CDR3, the DNA is TGCAGTGCGTACGACGGGTCGGGCACAGATACGCAGTATTTT. This gives the protein CSAYDGSGTDTQYF.

The table lists this clonotype with a few counts. The chain joins TRBV4-1 to TRBJ1-1; 7 bases map to TRBD1. Germline V gene sequence: CDR1 MGHRA, CDR2 YSYEKL. Trimming removed 4 bases from V and 5 bases from J; junction bases left unmatched: 4. The CDR3 loop spans 13 amino acids. The CDR3 protein is CASSRQGVTEAFF. The CDR3 DNA reads TGCGCCAGCAGCCGCCAGGGGGTAACTGAAGCTTTCTTT.

Concerning this clonotype itself: One end of the junction varies from germline; a read error may be responsible. The genes are TRBV11-2 and TRBJ1-2, with D perhaps matching TRBD1 (5 bases). Germline CDR1 is SGHAT and CDR2 is FQNNGV. The CDR3 contains 14 residues. The CDR3 sequence: CVSSLGARTYGYTF. CDR3 DNA sequence: TGTGTCAGCAGCTTAGGGGCCAGGACATATGGCTACACCTTC.